A single sample is the source of the 10 T cell receptor beta chains below, sequenced in a study of cytomegalovirus exposure and HLA in healthy donors listed by TCRdb under 2017. The library was produced with the immunoSEQ multiplex PCR assay. For the multiplex PCR, a mixture combining 60 forward primers for TCR Vbeta segments and 13 reverse primers for TCR Jbeta segments was used. The clones in this table, taken by TCRdb from immuneACCESS, are in-frame only. Not every clone is retained; where verified, under half of the shortfall comes from an unresolved V gene, and the cause of the rest is unknown. For this sample there are over 150,000 clones; around 68% appear just once. The ten largest clones take up under 2.5% of the sample. Sequenced material: PBMCs. The receptors come from a man aged 30 to 39 in good health and CMV-seronegative.

The chain links TRBV19 to TRBJ2-5; 7 bases align to TRBD1. The V segment lost 3 bases and the J segment 5 bases; nucleotides outside the gene matches: 9. Germline V gene lookup returns CDR1 LNHDA and CDR2 SQIVND (reference sequence). CDR3 size: 15 residues. The CDR3 region is CASSISPGGPETQYF. CDR3 bases: TGTGCCAGTAGTATTAGCCCAGGGGGACCTGAGACCCAGTACTTC.

This clone has just one count. The V and J genes are TRBV7-7 and TRBJ2-5; 7 bases fit TRBD1. V trimming: 6 bases; J trimming: 5 bases; junction bases outside the gene matches: 6. This CDR3 spans 13 amino acids. From germline, CDR1 is SSHAT and CDR2 FNYEAQ (reference sequence). The CDR3 DNA sequence: TGTGCCAGCAGTTCCGACAGGGAGGAGACCCAGTACTTC. Protein sequence: CASSSDREETQYF.

The CDR3 here is CASSEFRRGLTYEQYF. Here the CDR3 DNA reads TGTGCCAGCAGTGAATTCCGCAGGGGGCTCACCTACGAGCAGTACTTC. V and J are TRBV6-1 and TRBJ2-7; 8 bases fit TRBD1. This CDR3 contains 16 residues. The J segment lost 2 bases and the V segment lost 2 bases, leaving 8 bases of the junction unmatched. Germline assignment: CDR1 MNHNS and CDR2 SASEGT.

The chain employs TRBV19 and TRBJ1-5, with TRBD1 as a possible D gene (5 bases). The CDR3 totals 13 residues. Trimming stripped 5 bases from V and 9 bases from J, with 14 bases between. Germline assignment: CDR1 LNHDA and CDR2 SQIVND (reference sequence). Here the CDR3 DNA reads TGTGCCAGTAGTCAGGGTTCGGAGGGGCCCCAGCATTTT. This sequence encodes CASSQGSEGPQHF.

The V and J genes are TRBV7-2 and TRBJ2-3, with D possibly matching TRBD1 (6 bases). CDR1 and CDR2 from the germline V gene are SGHTA and FQGNSA. The V end was cut by 5 bases, the J end by 6 bases, with 18 bases between. CDR3 length equals 15 residues. The CDR3, as DNA: TGTGCCAGCAGCATACAGGGTTCGCTCGCGGATACGCAGTATTTT. This codes for CASSIQGSLADTQYF. Full variable domain (rest looked up from reference TRBV7-2 and TRBJ2-3): GAGVSQSPSNKVTEKGKDVELRCDPISGHTALYWYRQSLGQGLEFLIYFQGNSAPDKSGLPSDRFSAERTGGSVSTLTIQRTQQEDSAVYLCASSIQGSLADTQYFGPGTRLTVL.

The CDR3 loop reads CASSQSHRRTANYGYTF. Written as DNA, the CDR3 is TGCGCCAGCAGTCAATCCCACCGAAGGACAGCAAACTATGGCTACACCTTC. J is TRBJ1-2 and V is TRBV23-1; a weak D match, TRBD1 (6 bases). TRBV23-1 carries the ORF label, with uncertain function. V lost 0 bases, J lost 2 bases, and 16 bases lay in between. This CDR3 spans 17 amino acids.

This clone was counted at least ten times. V and J are TRBV5-1 and TRBJ2-1; 14 nucleotides align to TRBD2. CDR1 SGHRS and CDR2 YFSETQ come from the germline V gene. The CDR3 covers 16 residues. The ends lost 3 bases at V and 5 bases at J; junction bases unmatched: 4. The CDR3 is CASSSGLAGGHNEQFF. The CDR3 DNA follows: TGCGCCAGCAGCTCAGGACTAGCGGGGGGCCACAATGAGCAGTTCTTC.

The count of this clone is one. This chain links TRBV9 with TRBJ2-1, with D uncertain. CDR3 size: 16 residues. V was trimmed by 1 base and J by 0 bases, leaving 11 bases between them. Looked up from germline, CDR1 is SGDLS and CDR2 is YYNGEE. CDR3 protein: CASSVLGGVSYNEQFF. CDR3 DNA: TGTGCCAGCAGCGTACTCGGCGGAGTCTCCTACAATGAGCAGTTCTTC.

The chain employs TRBV25-1 and TRBJ1-1; D is undetermined. With 6 bases removed from V and 0 bases from J, the gap between germline ends came to 8 bases. Germline loops: CDR1 MGHDK, CDR2 SYGVNS. The CDR3 extends over 13 amino acids. The CDR3 DNA reads as TGTGCCAGCAGGGGCAGCATGAACACTGAAGCTTTCTTT. Translation: CASRGSMNTEAFF.

The chain has TRBV28 and TRBJ1-1; no definite D call. V shed 3 bases and J shed 0 bases, with 11 bases lying between them. The CDR3 totals 15 residues. CDR1 and CDR2 from the germline V gene are MDHEN and SYDVKM. The chain's CDR3 is CASSLARRMNTEAFF. CDR3 DNA sequence: TGTGCCAGCAGTTTGGCCAGGCGAATGAACACTGAAGCTTTCTTT.